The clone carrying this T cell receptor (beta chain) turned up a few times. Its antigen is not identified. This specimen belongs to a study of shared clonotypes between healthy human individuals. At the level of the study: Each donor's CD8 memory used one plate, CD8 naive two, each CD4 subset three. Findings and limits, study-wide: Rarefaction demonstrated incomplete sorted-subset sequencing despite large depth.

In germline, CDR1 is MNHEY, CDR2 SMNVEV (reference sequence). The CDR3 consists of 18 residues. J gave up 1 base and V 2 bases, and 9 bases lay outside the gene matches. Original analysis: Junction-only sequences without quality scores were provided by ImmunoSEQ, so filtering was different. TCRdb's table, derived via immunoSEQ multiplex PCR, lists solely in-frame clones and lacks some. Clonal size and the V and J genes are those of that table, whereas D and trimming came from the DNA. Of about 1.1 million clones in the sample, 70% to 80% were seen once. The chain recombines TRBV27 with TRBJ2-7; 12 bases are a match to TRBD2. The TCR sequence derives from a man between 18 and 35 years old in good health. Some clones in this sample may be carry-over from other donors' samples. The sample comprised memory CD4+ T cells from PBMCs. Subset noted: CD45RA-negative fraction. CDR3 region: CASSLALKTSGSSYEQYF. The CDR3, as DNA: TGTGCCAGCAGTTTAGCTTTGAAGACTAGCGGGAGTTCCTACGAGCAGTACTTC.